This T cell receptor (beta chain) originates from a study of identical twins. Broader study findings: Insertions ran lower in abundant cord blood beta clonotypes, though not in memory repertoires. Researchers reported weaker excess twin sharing in beta out-of-frame sequences.

This clonotype has more than one count but fewer than ten. Its matching antigen is unknown. Healthy Caucasians supplied all donations. TCRdb reprocessed the 5' RACE reads with MiXCR, giving one entry per CDR3 protein. The sample has around 1.7 million distinct CDR3 sequences; less than 40% are singletons. This CDR3 is 17 amino acids long. Germline CDR1 is MDHEN and CDR2 is SYDVKM. V was shortened by 3 bases and J by 4 bases, with 19 bases between the two germline ends. Sequenced material: cord blood. This chain connects TRBV28 to TRBJ2-1; D is possibly TRBD2 (6 bases). This TCR was sampled from a newborn girl in good health. In nucleotides, the CDR3 is TGTGCCAGCAGTTTGCGGGGAGCAGAAGCGGGTTACAATGAGCAGTTCTTC. Amino acids: CASSLRGAEAGYNEQFF.